This TCR beta chain was recovered during a study of CD8+ T cells in alopecia areata. Sequencing templates came from extracted RNA that was reverse transcribed into cDNA. Sequenced by immunoSEQ multiplex PCR; TCRdb stores in-frame clones only, minus some. The data contain 200,000 to 250,000 clones, more than 45% of them singletons. This clone was found a few times. Germline loops: CDR1 SGHRS, CDR2 YFSETQ. Trimming took 4 bases from V and 4 from J, leaving 26 bases between them. The CDR3 loop spans 18 amino acids. This chain uses TRBV5-1 with TRBJ1-2, with a tentative D call TRBD1 (5 bases). This clonotype was obtained from a human donor with alopecia areata. The material was CD4+ T cells sorted from blood, obtained at week 0. The CDR3 is CASSPNPGTRGLVYGYTF. CDR3 coding DNA: TGCGCCAGCAGCCCCAATCCGGGGACCAGAGGACTCGTCTATGGCTACACCTTC.